These T cell receptor beta chains were read from a single sample in a study of blood T cell repertoires in COVID-19. Some clones are missing from TCRdb's copy, which holds only in-frame ones; the method was immunoSEQ multiplex PCR. The repertoire includes around 83,000 clones, roughly 89% of them detected once, and around 14% sits in the top ten. What was sequenced was peripheral blood. The receptors stem from a man between 65 and 79 years old with active or convalescent COVID-19. Each CDR3 is given with its conserved first and last residue. The order of the fields is CDR3 protein, CDR3 length, V gene, J gene.

CDR3: CASSLLSQPQHF
length: 12
V: TRBV28
J: TRBJ1-5

CDR3: CASTRSNQPQHF
length: 12
V: TRBV6-1
J: TRBJ1-5

CDR3: CASSRATGYEQYF
length: 13
V: TRBV4-1
J: TRBJ2-7

CDR3: CSVEDPRVQGYTF
length: 13
V: TRBV29-1
J: TRBJ1-2

CDR3: CASSQDHTAYGYTF
length: 14
V: TRBV4-3
J: TRBJ1-2

CDR3: CASSILRIANYGYTF
length: 15
V: TRBV19
J: TRBJ1-2

CDR3: CASSATGTGEETQYF
length: 15
V: TRBV5-1
J: TRBJ2-5

CDR3: CASSLGGADTQYF
length: 13
V: TRBV12-3/TRBV12-4
J: TRBJ2-3

CDR3: CASSTRQGGGNTIYF
length: 15
V: TRBV19
J: TRBJ1-3

CDR3: CSASPQGYSYEQYF
length: 14
V: TRBV20-1
J: TRBJ2-7

CDR3: CASSLAGGNSPLHF
length: 14
V: TRBV5-1
J: TRBJ1-6